Listed below are T cell receptor beta chains from one sample, sequenced in a study of blood T cells in healthy people across ages. One entry per CDR3 protein results from TCRdb running MiXCR on the 5' RACE reads. Counted here are 1.5 million to 2 million distinct CDR3 sequences, approximately 40% occurring once; the ten biggest clones make up under 25%. Material: blood. These receptors were collected from a human donor in good health. CDR3s include the opening cysteine and the closing phenylalanine or tryptophan. A D gene is named only where the DNA matches it firmly. Rows give clone size only sometimes, using once, few, many, or a class for an expanded clone.

TRBV4-3	.	TRBD1	TRBJ1-2	CASSLLGGITDYTF	TGCGCCAGCAGCCTCTTAGGGGGCATCACGGACTACACCTTC
TRBV7-8	few	.	TRBJ2-7	CASSRRGGVPYEQYF	TGTGCCAGCAGCCGTCGCGGCGGAGTGCCTTACGAGCAGTACTTC
TRBV7-9	once	TRBD1	TRBJ2-1	CASSLARTKGTGRNEQFF	TGTGCCAGCAGCTTAGCGAGAACAAAGGGGACAGGGCGCAATGAGCAGTTCTTC
TRBV29-1	.	.	TRBJ2-5	CSVSFRQFETQYF	TGCAGCGTTAGTTTCCGACAGTTTGAGACCCAGTACTTC
TRBV7-8	.	TRBD2	TRBJ2-4	CASSGSGTSGGRNIQYF	TGTGCCAGCAGCGGAAGTGGGACTAGCGGGGGACGAAACATTCAGTACTTC
TRBV5-5	.	.	TRBJ2-1	CASSPLVCREDEQFF	TGTGCCAGCAGCCCGCTTGTCTGCAGGGAGGATGAGCAGTTCTTC
TRBV20-1	.	.	TRBJ2-1	CSARFGGRMSYNEQFF	TGCAGTGCTAGGTTCGGGGGCCGAATGTCATACAATGAGCAGTTCTTC
TRBV10-3	.	TRBD1	TRBJ1-5	CAISADSGQGRRNQPQHF	TGTGCCATCAGCGCGGACTCGGGACAGGGGCGTAGAAACCAGCCCCAGCATTTT
TRBV4-3	.	.	TRBJ1-5	CASSLHRVGQPQHF	TGCGCCAGCAGCCTTCACCGGGTGGGTCAGCCCCAGCATTTT
TRBV3-1	.	.	TRBJ2-5	CASSQAAGTQYF	TGTGCCAGCAGCCAAGCCGCCGGGACCCAGTACTTC
TRBV7-2	few	.	TRBJ2-5	CASSLNAGSQETQYF	TGTGCCAGCAGCTTAAATGCTGGTTCTCAAGAGACCCAGTACTTC
TRBV6-2/TRBV6-3	few	.	TRBJ2-7	CASSYLGKSIYEQYF	TGTGCCAGCAGTTACCTAGGGAAGTCCATATACGAGCAGTACTTC
TRBV7-8	.	TRBD1	TRBJ1-5	CASGTDRANQPQHF	TGTGCCAGCGGAACGGACAGGGCAAATCAGCCCCAGCATTTT
TRBV7-2	.	.	TRBJ2-5	CASSSTISQETQYF	TGTGCCAGCAGCTCTACCATATCCCAAGAGACCCAGTACTTC
TRBV7-2	few	TRBD1	TRBJ2-1	CASSLRDRYTNEQFF	TGTGCCAGCAGCTTAAGGGACAGGTATACCAATGAGCAGTTCTTC
TRBV4-3	few	TRBD2	TRBJ2-5	CASSQDYRLAGLETQYF	TGCGCCAGCAGCCAAGATTACAGACTAGCGGGGCTAGAGACCCAGTACTTC